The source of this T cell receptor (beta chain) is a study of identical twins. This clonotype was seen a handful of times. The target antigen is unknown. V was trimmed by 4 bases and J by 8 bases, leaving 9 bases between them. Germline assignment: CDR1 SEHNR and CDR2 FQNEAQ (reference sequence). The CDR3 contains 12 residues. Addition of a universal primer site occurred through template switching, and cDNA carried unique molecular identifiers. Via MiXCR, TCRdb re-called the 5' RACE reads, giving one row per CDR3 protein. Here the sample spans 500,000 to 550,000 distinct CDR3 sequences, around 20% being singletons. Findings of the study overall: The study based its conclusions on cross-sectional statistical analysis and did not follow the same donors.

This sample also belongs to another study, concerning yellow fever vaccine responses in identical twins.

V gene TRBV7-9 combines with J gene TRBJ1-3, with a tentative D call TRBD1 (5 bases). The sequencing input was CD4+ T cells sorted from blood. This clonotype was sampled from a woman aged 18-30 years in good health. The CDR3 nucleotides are TGTGCCAGCAGCTATTTAGGGGACACCATATATTTT. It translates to CASSYLGDTIYF.